This T cell receptor beta chain came from a study of identical twins. This CDR3 is 16 amino acids long. After removal of 4 bases from V and 2 bases from J, the junction contained 9 bases not matched to a gene. Germline-derived CDR1 and CDR2 are SGHTS and YDEGEE. TCRdb passed the 5' RACE reads through MiXCR, listing each CDR3 protein once. The table has hundreds of thousands of distinct CDR3 sequences, 15% to 20% seen once. These data were likewise used in another study, on T cells expressing NK-cell markers.

Material for sequencing was PBMCs. The origin of this receptor is a woman younger than 35 in good health. V and J are TRBV5-8 and TRBJ2-3, with 8 bases aligning to TRBD2. The CDR3 DNA is TGTGCCAGCAGCGGGGCAGGGCGGGAGGCCACAGATACGCAGTATTTT. This encodes CASSGAGREATDTQYF. The variable domain in full, completed from reference TRBV5-8 and TRBJ2-3, reads EAGVTQSPTHLIKTRGQQATLRCSPISGHTSVYWYQQALGLGLQFLLWYDEGEERNRGNFPPRFSGRQFPNYSSELNVNALELEDSALYLCASSGAGREATDTQYFGPGTRLTVL.